Shown below are 25 T cell receptor beta chains from a single sample sequenced in a study of cytomegalovirus exposure and HLA in healthy donors. Both 60 Vbeta primers and 13 Jbeta primers went into the PCR. Clones were sequenced by immunoSEQ multiplex PCR, and TCRdb holds only the in-frame ones, with some missing. This repertoire shows about 130,000 clones, 80% found once; its top ten account for 1.2%. What was sequenced was PBMCs. These receptors originate from a female donor in good health and CMV-seronegative.

The rearrangement uses TRBV9 and TRBJ2-3, with D perhaps matching TRBD1 (6 bases). The CDR3 is 15 amino acids. Germline V gene sequence: CDR1 SGDLS, CDR2 YYNGEE. V was cut by 0 bases and J by 0 bases, with 8 bases left in between. DNA of the CDR3: TGTGCCAGCAGCGTAGGGGGGCCGAGCACAGATACGCAGTATTTT. Encoded protein: CASSVGGPSTDTQYF.

In this sample, this clone turned up a few times. The rearrangement joins TRBV28 to TRBJ2-3, with TRBD1 matching over 10 bases. Germline loops: CDR1 MDHEN, CDR2 SYDVKM. Trimming at V came to 10 bases and at J to 6 bases, leaving 7 bases not matched to a gene. The CDR3 has 13 amino acids. The CDR3 DNA is TGTGCCACCAGGACAGGGGGTACCGATACGCAGTATTTT. Protein sequence: CATRTGGTDTQYF.

The chain uses TRBV9 and TRBJ2-7; 12 bases are a match to TRBD2. Germline V gene data show CDR1 as SGDLS and CDR2 as YYNGEE. Trimming removed 0 bases from V and 4 bases from J; junction bases left unmatched: 2. The CDR3 length is 15 residues. CDR3 coding DNA: TGTGCCAGCAGCGTAGGAGGGACTAGCGGGTACGAGCAGTACTTC. It yields the protein CASSVGGTSGYEQYF.

The chain uses TRBV18 and TRBJ1-2; 8 positions agree with TRBD1. CDR1 is KGHSH and CDR2 is LQKENI in the germline V gene. V trimming: 3 bases; J trimming: 4 bases; junction bases outside the gene matches: 10. CDR3 size: 16 residues. The CDR3 reads CASSPGQGAGSYGYTF. The CDR3 nucleotides read TGTGCCAGCTCACCCGGACAGGGTGCGGGCTCCTATGGCTACACCTTC.

V is TRBV19 and J is TRBJ2-2; possible D gene TRBD1, 5 bases. Germline V gene lookup returns CDR1 LNHDA and CDR2 SQIVND (reference sequence). This CDR3 is 15 amino acids long. Trimming left V 0 bases short and J 3 bases short, with 8 bases between. DNA of the CDR3: TGTGCCAGTAGTATAGATCGCAGGGACACCGGGGAGCTGTTTTTT. Its translation: CASSIDRRDTGELFF.

The CDR3 coding sequence is TGTGCCAGCTCACCTACCTCAGGGGACACTGAAGCTTTCTTT. Protein: CASSPTSGDTEAFF. This chain links TRBV18 with TRBJ1-1, with a weak D call TRBD1 (6 bases). Trimming pared 3 bases from V and 3 bases from J, leaving 11 bases between. CDR3 length: 14 residues. Germline loops: CDR1 KGHSH, CDR2 LQKENI. Full variable domain (remainder filled in from reference TRBV18 and TRBJ1-1): NAGVMQNPRHLVRRRGQEARLRCSPMKGHSHVYWYRQLPEEGLKFMVYLQKENIIDESGMPKERFSAEFPKEGPSILRIQQVVRGDSAAYFCASSPTSGDTEAFFGQGTRLTVV.

The CDR3 coding sequence is TGTGCCAGCAGCCCGTTAGATGGGACCCAGTACTTC. Residues: CASSPLDGTQYF. V and J are TRBV7-9 and TRBJ2-5; D ambiguous. From germline, CDR1 is SEHNR and CDR2 FQNEAQ (reference sequence). V was trimmed by 5 bases and J by 7 bases, leaving 11 bases between them. This CDR3 has 12 amino acids.

The chain couples TRBV18 to TRBJ2-2, with 8 bases matching TRBD1. The CDR3 loop spans 15 amino acids. CDR1 is KGHSH, CDR2 LQKENI, per germline. V dropped 3 bases and J dropped 7; count of bases not matched to a gene: 7. This chain's CDR3 is CASSPGQGVGGELFF. CDR3 nucleotides: TGTGCCAGCTCACCCGGACAGGGTGTGGGCGGGGAGCTGTTTTTT.

On this clone itself: The junction departs from germline at one end; a sequencing error may be responsible. V usage is TRBV7-9 and J usage is TRBJ2-3; the D gene is possibly TRBD1 (6 bases). Germline V gives CDR1 SEHNR, CDR2 FQNEAQ (reference sequence). CDR3 length: 16 residues. The CDR3 is CSSSSPGGGRTDTQYF. As DNA, the CDR3 is TGTTCCAGCAGCTCCCCTGGGGGCGGGCGCACAGATACGCAGTATTTT.

The chain combines TRBV30 with TRBJ1-2, with 8 bases that match TRBD1. The CDR3 consists of 14 residues. J gave up 4 bases and V 4 bases, and 8 bases lay outside the gene matches. Germline loops: CDR1 GTSNPN, CDR2 SVGIG (reference sequence). The CDR3 protein is CAWNLDREIYGYTF. The CDR3 bases are TGTGCCTGGAACCTGGACAGGGAAATCTATGGCTACACCTTC.

V is TRBV5-1 and J is TRBJ2-3; 8 bases line up with TRBD2. This CDR3 has 19 residues. Germline-derived CDR1 and CDR2 are SGHRS and YFSETQ. Losses at the gene ends were 0 bases for V and 4 bases for J; bases not matched to a gene: 16. In DNA form, the CDR3 reads TGCGCCAGCAGCTTGGGCCCTCTTCACGGGGGGGCCGTCGCAGATACGCAGTATTTT. Translated: CASSLGPLHGGAVADTQYF.

This clone came up a few times. The chain uses TRBV7-3 and TRBJ2-3, with 13 positions matching TRBD2. Trimming removed 4 bases from V and 5 bases from J; junction bases left unmatched: 3. The CDR3 loop spans 15 amino acids. Germline values: CDR1 SGHTA, CDR2 FQGTGA. In DNA form, the CDR3 reads TGTGCCAGCAGCTCACTAGCGGGAGGGGGAGATACGCAGTATTTT. Protein: CASSSLAGGGDTQYF.

The gene calls are TRBV4-2 and TRBJ2-1; D gene uncertain. The CDR3 contains 16 residues. CDR1 LGHNA and CDR2 YNFKEQ come from the germline V gene. V was trimmed by 3 bases and J by 0 bases, leaving 12 bases between them. The CDR3, as DNA: TGTGCCAGCAGCCACAGTAGCTCGAGCTCCTACAATGAGCAGTTCTTC. Translated, it gives CASSHSSSSSYNEQFF.

This chain uses TRBV6-1 with TRBJ1-1; D remains ambiguous. Trimming removed 8 bases at V and 1 base at J, with 8 bases between. The CDR3 runs 12 residues. The V gene's germline CDR1 is MNHNS and CDR2 SASEGT. CDR3 protein: CASSRWNTEAFF. The CDR3 coding sequence is TGTGCCAGCTCCAGGTGGAACACTGAAGCTTTCTTT.

The chain employs TRBV4-1 and TRBJ2-3; the match to TRBD2 covers 8 bases. Per germline, CDR1 MGHRA and CDR2 YSYEKL. The CDR3 runs to 16 residues. The J segment lost 4 bases and the V segment lost 1 base, leaving 7 bases of the junction unmatched. CDR3: CASSQASGQGADTQYF. The CDR3 region has the DNA TGCGCCAGCAGCCAAGCTAGCGGGCAAGGCGCAGATACGCAGTATTTT.

The rearrangement joins TRBV2 to TRBJ1-5, with TRBD1 matching 7 bases. Germline-derived CDR1 and CDR2 are SNHLY and FYNNEI. J was trimmed by 0 bases and V by 6 bases; bases with no gene match: 2. The CDR3 extends over 14 amino acids. This chain's CDR3 is CASRGQHSNQPQHF. The DNA of the CDR3 is TGTGCCAGCAGGGGACAGCATAGCAATCAGCCCCAGCATTTT.

This chain uses TRBV5-1 with TRBJ2-5; TRBD1 matches at 12 bases. Trimming took 4 bases from V and 5 from J; bases not matched to a gene: 6. Germline lookup yields CDR1 SGHRS and CDR2 YFSETQ. The CDR3 consists of 15 residues. CDR3 DNA: TGCGCCAGCAGCCTATCGGGACAGGGGGCCGAGACCCAGTACTTC. Translation gives CASSLSGQGAETQYF. The full variable domain, completed using reference TRBV5-1 and TRBJ2-5, is KAGVTQTPRYLIKTRGQQVTLSCSPISGHRSVSWYQQTPGQGLQFLFEYFSETQRNKGNFPGRFSGRQFSNSRSEMNVSTLELGDSALYLCASSLSGQGAETQYFGPGTRLLVL.

The table lists this clone with a few counts. The chain couples TRBV18 to TRBJ1-4; 7 bases match TRBD1. V trimming: 6 bases; J trimming: 6 bases; junction bases outside the gene matches: 7. CDR1 is KGHSH and CDR2 is LQKENI in the germline V gene. The CDR3 consists of 14 residues. The CDR3 protein is CASSSGTDDEKLFF. In nucleotides, the CDR3 is TGTGCCAGCTCGTCCGGGACAGACGATGAAAAACTGTTTTTT.

The chain couples TRBV6-5 to TRBJ2-1; D gene unclear. Trimming took 6 bases from V and 6 from J, leaving 12 bases between them. The CDR3 spans 13 residues. Germline CDR1 reads MNHEY; CDR2 reads SVGAGI. CDR3 nucleotides: TGTGCCAGCAGCTTGTACCAGGCCAATGAGCAGTTCTTC. Its translation: CASSLYQANEQFF.

J is TRBJ1-2 and V is TRBV10-2, with 7 positions matching TRBD1. V shed 6 bases, J shed 0 bases, and the junction held 4 bases outside the gene matches. The CDR3 consists of 14 residues. Germline loops: CDR1 WSHSY, CDR2 SAAADI. The CDR3 here is CASRTGQTNYGYTF. The CDR3 DNA reads TGCGCCAGCAGAACGGGACAGACTAACTATGGCTACACCTTC.

J is TRBJ1-2 and V is TRBV5-1, with TRBD1 matching over 9 bases. CDR1 SGHRS and CDR2 YFSETQ come from the germline V gene. This CDR3 region has 15 residues. J was trimmed by 2 bases and V by 2 bases; bases with no gene match: 4. CDR3 in DNA: TGCGCCAGCAGCTTCCTGGGACAGGGAAACTATGGCTACACCTTC. Translated, it gives CASSFLGQGNYGYTF. Full variable domain (missing parts from reference TRBV5-1 and TRBJ1-2): KAGVTQTPRYLIKTRGQQVTLSCSPISGHRSVSWYQQTPGQGLQFLFEYFSETQRNKGNFPGRFSGRQFSNSRSEMNVSTLELGDSALYLCASSFLGQGNYGYTFGSGTRLTVV.

The chain recombines TRBV4-1 with TRBJ1-1, with 7 bases that match TRBD1. Germline CDR1 reads MGHRA; CDR2 reads YSYEKL. V was clipped by 3 bases and J by 4 bases; unmatched bases: 5. CDR3 size: 14 residues. This CDR3 reads CASSQKTGFTEAFF. The CDR3 bases are TGCGCCAGCAGCCAGAAGACAGGGTTCACTGAAGCTTTCTTT.

The rearrangement links TRBV5-4 to TRBJ2-7; 7 nucleotides match TRBD2. Germline CDR1 SGHNT, CDR2 YYREEE (reference sequence). The CDR3 runs 17 residues. Unmatched junction bases numbered 10, after V lost 1 base and J lost 0 bases. In nucleotides, the CDR3 is TGTGCCAGCAGCTTGAAAGCCGGGGGGAGCAGCTCCTACGAGCAGTACTTC. Protein sequence: CASSLKAGGSSSYEQYF.

The V call is TRBV9, the J call TRBJ1-1; no definite D call. This CDR3 is 14 amino acids long. Germline assignment: CDR1 SGDLS and CDR2 YYNGEE. V lost 0 bases and J 2 bases, leaving 8 bases between the germline ends. The chain's CDR3 is CASSVDPINTEAFF. CDR3 DNA sequence: TGTGCCAGCAGCGTAGACCCTATAAACACTGAAGCTTTCTTT.

The V gene is TRBV9, the J gene TRBJ1-2; D is perhaps TRBD1 (5 bases). There are 13 residues in the CDR3. The germline gives CDR1 SGDLS, CDR2 YYNGEE. Trimming shortened V by 3 bases and J by 3 bases, and 9 bases separated the two germline ends. CDR3 in amino acids: CASSEQAYYGYTF. The DNA of the CDR3 is TGTGCCAGCAGCGAACAGGCCTACTATGGCTACACCTTC.